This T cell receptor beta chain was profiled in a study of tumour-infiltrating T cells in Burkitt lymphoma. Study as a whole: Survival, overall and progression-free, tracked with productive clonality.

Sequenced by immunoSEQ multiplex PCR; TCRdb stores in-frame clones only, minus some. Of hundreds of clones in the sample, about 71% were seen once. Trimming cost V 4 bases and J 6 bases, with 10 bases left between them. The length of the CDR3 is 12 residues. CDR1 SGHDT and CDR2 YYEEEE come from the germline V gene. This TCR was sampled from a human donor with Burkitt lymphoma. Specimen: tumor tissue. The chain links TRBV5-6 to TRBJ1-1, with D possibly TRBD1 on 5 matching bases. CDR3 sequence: CASSGGPAEAFF. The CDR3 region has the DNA TGTGCCAGCAGCGGGGGACCTGCTGAAGCTTTCTTT.